The source of this TCR beta chain is a study of Ad26.COV2.S vaccination and SARS-CoV-2 variants. Points from the study as a whole: Vaccinated and placebo-treated recipients had similar non-spike TCR breadth.

The CDR3 sequence is 15 residues long. Indicated treatment: 15 to 20 received Ad26.COV2.S at low or high dose, single or two shots; about 5 received placebo; per-sample allocation not given. The samples were gathered on day 63 after the first injection of vaccine or placebo. Using immunoSEQ multiplex PCR, the repertoire was profiled, and TCRdb retains in-frame clones only, with some absent. The sample has 400,000 or so clones, approximately 90% seen once; the top ten hold under 3.5%. This clone showed up just once. As yet, its antigen is unknown. The sequence derives from a person between 18 and 60 years old who received the Ad26.COV2.S COVID-19 vaccine or a placebo. Sample: peripheral blood, taken in a trial of Ad26.COV2.S vaccine versus placebo. The rearrangement joins TRBV21-1 to TRBJ2-7. TRBV21-1 is a listed pseudogene. The CDR3 DNA follows: TGTGCCAGCAGCAGGGTCCCCCGCCTCTCCTACGAGCAGTACTTC. As protein: CASSRVPRLSYEQYF.